This is a list of T cell receptor beta chains from one sample in a study of identical twins. From the 5' RACE reads, TCRdb called clonotypes with MiXCR, one entry per CDR3 protein. The data contain nearly 650,000 distinct CDR3 sequences, just over 7% of them seen just once; the ten biggest clones take up about 1.6%. These data were also filed under a second study, of yellow fever vaccine responses in identical twins.

Sequenced: PBMCs. The source is a woman under 30 in good health. Each CDR3 is given with its conserved first and last residue. D genes are given only for firm matches. The listing skips clone size in some rows; elsewhere it reads once, few, many or a size class.

TRBJ2-2 | TRBV12-3/TRBV12-4 | TRBD2 | many | TGTGCCAGCAGGCCCCCGGGACTAGCGGGCCCCACCGGGGAGCTGTTTTTT | CASRPPGLAGPTGELFF
TRBJ2-1 | TRBV24-1 | TRBD2 | few | TGTGCCACCAGTGATTTGTCTACCGGGACTAGCGGGAGCTCCTACAATGAGCAGTTCTTC | CATSDLSTGTSGSSYNEQFF
TRBJ2-1 | TRBV20-1 | TRBD2 | few | TGCAGTGCTAGGGGGACTAGAGACTACAATGAGCAGTTCTTC | CSARGTRDYNEQFF
TRBJ2-7 | TRBV12-5 | TRBD2 | many | TGTGCTAGTGGTCCTCGCGGGGGGCATCACGAGCAGTACTTC | CASGPRGGHHEQYF
TRBJ1-5 | TRBV12-3/TRBV12-4 | - | - | TGTGCCAGCAGTCTTCGGGGGCTTTTTAGCAATCAGCCCCAGCATTTT | CASSLRGLFSNQPQHF
TRBJ2-7 | TRBV12-3/TRBV12-4 | TRBD2 | many | TGTGCCAGTCGGGGACTAATGGGATCCTACGAGCAGTACTTC | CASRGLMGSYEQYF
TRBJ1-5 | TRBV6-2/TRBV6-3 | TRBD1 | few | TGTGCCAGCAGTCCCCCGACAGGGGGCAAGAATCAGCCCCAGCATTTT | CASSPPTGGKNQPQHF
TRBJ1-4 | TRBV12-3/TRBV12-4 | - | many | TGTGCCAGCAGTTCGGCGTTTAGCGAAAAACTGTTTTTT | CASSSAFSEKLFF
TRBJ1-2 | TRBV29-1 | - | many | TGCAGCGTTCTAGGTGGATCGGGGTATGGCTACACCTTC | CSVLGGSGYGYTF
TRBJ2-2 | TRBV7-8 | - | few | TGTGCCAGCAGCGCGCCAGGGAAGACTAACACCGGGGAGCTGTTTTTT | CASSAPGKTNTGELFF
TRBJ2-7 | TRBV4-2 | - | many | TGTGCCAGCAGCCAATTGATCGGGGGACTGGCCGAGCAGTACTTC | CASSQLIGGLAEQYF
TRBJ2-1 | TRBV12-3/TRBV12-4 | TRBD2 | - | TGTGCCAGCAGGGGACTAGCGGGAGCGGATGAGCAGTTCTTC | CASRGLAGADEQFF
TRBJ2-7 | TRBV18 | - | - | TGTGCCAGCTCACCACTCGGGATGAGCTACGAGCAGTACTTC | CASSPLGMSYEQYF
TRBJ2-2 | TRBV29-1 | TRBD2 | - | TGCAGCGTTGGGCTAGCGGGCTCCGGGGAGCTGTTTTTT | CSVGLAGSGELFF
TRBJ2-3 | TRBV7-3 | TRBD2 | - | TGTGCCAGCAGCTTAATTAGCGGGAGTGCAGATACGCAGTATTTT | CASSLISGSADTQYF
TRBJ2-3 | TRBV28 | - | - | TGTGCCAGCAGCTTAACTAGCCTTCCGGATACGCAGTATTTT | CASSLTSLPDTQYF
TRBJ2-5 | TRBV7-9 | TRBD1 | few | TGTGCCAGCAGCTTAAACAGGGGTCAAGGAGAGACCCAGTACTTC | CASSLNRGQGETQYF
TRBJ2-3 | TRBV2 | - | - | TGTGCCAGCGGCCCCTCTGGGGTGGATACGCAGTATTTT | CASGPSGVDTQYF
TRBJ1-4 | TRBV6-5 | - | few | TGTGCCAGCAGTTACTCTCAGACTAATGAAAAACTGTTTTTT | CASSYSQTNEKLFF
TRBJ1-2 | TRBV28 | - | many | TGTGCCAGCAAGGAAGCGGGAAACTATGGCTACACCTTC | CASKEAGNYGYTF
TRBJ2-7 | TRBV12-3/TRBV12-4 | TRBD2 | few | TGTGCCAGCAGTTTACGAGCGGGGCGAAGCTCCTACGAGCAGTACTTC | CASSLRAGRSSYEQYF
TRBJ1-1 | TRBV3-1 | - | few | TGTGCCAGCAGTAACCTTGGACGGATGAACACTGAAGCTTTCTTT | CASSNLGRMNTEAFF
TRBJ2-2 | TRBV12-3/TRBV12-4 | - | - | TGTGCCAGCAGTCCCCGACAGTTCTTTGGCACCGGGGAGCTGTTTTTT | CASSPRQFFGTGELFF
TRBJ2-1 | TRBV20-1 | TRBD1 | many | TGCAGTGCTAGAGGTGCAGGACAGGGTATCAATGAGCAGTTCTTC | CSARGAGQGINEQFF
TRBJ2-3 | TRBV2 | - | - | TGTGCCAGCAGTGCTCGGGAAAACCAAGATACGCAGTATTTT | CASSARENQDTQYF
TRBJ2-5 | TRBV20-1 | - | - | TGCAGTGCTAGAGGATTTGGTAGCGAGACCCAGTACTTC | CSARGFGSETQYF
TRBJ2-5 | TRBV29-1 | TRBD2 | - | TGCAGCGGAAGACTAGCGGGGTTCCAAGAGACCCAGTACTTC | CSGRLAGFQETQYF
TRBJ2-5 | TRBV28 | - | - | TGTGCCAGCAGTTTGCCGGTTTTTCAAGAGACCCAGTACTTC | CASSLPVFQETQYF
TRBJ2-7 | TRBV29-1 | TRBD1 | many | TGCAGCGTTGTAAAGGCGCGGCAGGGGGCACACGAGCAGTACTTC | CSVVKARQGAHEQYF
TRBJ2-1 | TRBV4-1 | TRBD2 | - | TGCGCCAGCAGCCCGTCTACCGCGGGACTAGCGGCCATGAATGAGCAGTTCTTC | CASSPSTAGLAAMNEQFF
TRBJ2-1 | TRBV5-1 | TRBD1 | many | TGCGCCAGCAGCTTGGGTCGCCGGGACAGGGGATACAATGAGCAGTTCTTC | CASSLGRRDRGYNEQFF
TRBJ1-2 | TRBV10-3 | - | many | TGTGCCATCAGTGATCATGAGAACTATGGCTACACCTTC | CAISDHENYGYTF
TRBJ1-3 | TRBV3-1 | TRBD1 | many | TGTGCCAGCAGCCAAGACAGGGGGAACACCATATATTTT | CASSQDRGNTIYF
TRBJ2-1 | TRBV24-1 | - | - | TGTGCCACCAGTGGGTTCCTACCTCCTCAGTTCTTC | CATSGFLPPQFF
TRBJ2-5 | TRBV4-1 | - | few | TGCGCCAGCAGCCAAGATAATGGGGAGACCCAGTACTTC | CASSQDNGETQYF
TRBJ1-4 | TRBV20-1 | - | many | TGCAGTGCTAGTGGACCGACTAATGAAAAACTGTTTTTT | CSASGPTNEKLFF
TRBJ2-2 | TRBV7-2 | TRBD2 | - | TGTGCCAGCAGCCCCTCAGCGGGAGTCACCGGGGAGCTGTTTTTT | CASSPSAGVTGELFF
TRBJ2-1 | TRBV29-1 | TRBD2 | - | TGCAGCATCCGGGGGGGGGCGCGTAATGAGCAGTTCTTC | CSIRGGARNEQFF
TRBJ2-7 | TRBV10-3 | - | few | TGTGCCATCAGTGCAGGGACCTACGAGCAGTACTTC | CAISAGTYEQYF
TRBJ2-3 | TRBV7-9 | TRBD1 | - | TGTGCCAGCAGCCCCCGGGACAGGACAAACACAGATACGCAGTATTTT | CASSPRDRTNTDTQYF
TRBJ2-4 | TRBV14 | - | few | TGTGCCAGCAGCGAAGCAGGGAGGAGAGCCAAAAACATTCAGTACTTC | CASSEAGRRAKNIQYF
TRBJ2-1 | TRBV5-6 | TRBD2 | few | TGTGCCAGCAGCTCGGCCGGGACTAGGTCTGGCAATGAGCAGTTCTTC | CASSSAGTRSGNEQFF
TRBJ2-3 | TRBV5-5 | - | many | TGTGCCAGCAATGTACGCGGGACCTCTAGCACAGATACGCAGTATTTT | CASNVRGTSSTDTQYF
TRBJ2-1 | TRBV28 | TRBD1 | many | TGTGCCAGCAGTCTGGGACAGGTCCAAGCCAATGAGCAGTTCTTC | CASSLGQVQANEQFF